The source of this TCR beta chain is a study of Graves' ophthalmopathy and Graves' hyperthyroidism (dated by TCRdb to 2016 to 2019). Study-level background: A patient counted as having stable hyperthyroidism if there was no progression to ophthalmopathy within 18 months of follow-up. The study used TCR beta repertoire signatures to distinguish Graves' ophthalmopathy from Graves' hyperthyroidism and to predict progression to ophthalmopathy. T-cell repertoires of thyroid tissue and blood were compared in about 6 hyperthyroidism patients. Following sample collection, hyperthyroidism patients were given methimazole at a starting dose of 30 mg daily, and ophthalmopathy patients were given high-dose intravenous methylprednisolone. The independent validation cohort included 20 or so hyperthyroidism patients plus 17 patients who later progressed from hyperthyroidism to ophthalmopathy. To explore V-J signatures distinguishing ophthalmopathy from hyperthyroidism, a discovery set of approximately 100 patients (more than 40 ophthalmopathy, about 57 stable hyperthyroidism) was enrolled. In total, some 140 blood samples were TCR-sequenced: 40 to 45 ophthalmopathy, over 70 hyperthyroidism and some 17 hyperthyroidism-to-ophthalmopathy patients. Paper-wide results and their limitations: No statistical method was used to predetermine the sample size, and group allocation was not hidden from the investigators. Among expanded thyroid clonotypes with frequency above 0.001, most also showed up in blood, which suggests that blood repertoires may reflect the thyroid immune response. In validation, the model predicted ophthalmopathy progression with about 71% sensitivity and 72.22% specificity; some twelve predicted patients were CT-confirmed with GO in a median of 6.5 months. Ophthalmopathy was separated from stable hyperthyroidism by the 13-signature model with more than 85% sensitivity and roughly 83% specificity in cross-validation and with 80%/75% in the test set.

In its sample, this clonotype was seen many times. Which antigen it targets is not known. No much larger clone is present one base from it, and per-base qualities are unavailable. Hyperthyroidism patients were newly diagnosed, with disease duration under 2 months, and aged 18 to 65 years. Patients were excluded if they had other autoimmune diseases, uncontrolled infections, pregnancy or lactation. Diagnosis relied on clinical symptoms, serum thyroxine, TRAb, thyroid ultrasound and orbital computed tomography. Trizol reagent was used to extract the total RNA, and its quality was then checked on an Agilent 2100 Bioanalyzer. For repertoire sequencing, the TCR beta CDR3 regions were amplified from RNA transcripts. The first round was an RT-PCR using HTBI primers with the Qiagen OneStep RT-PCR kit, and this first round was followed by a second-round multiplex PCR, then size selection and purification. Libraries were sequenced paired-end with 100 bp reads on an Illumina HiSeq2000. The authors processed their data as follows. SOAPnuke was used for read processing, and reads with adapters, uncalled bases, a mean Phred below 15, or no exact constant-primer or identifier match were discarded. COPE v1.2.5 was used to merge high-quality paired reads. Unique nucleotide sequences were defined as clonotypes and aligned to IMGT TRB V, D and J references using MiTCR v1.1. Only V-J combinations with frequency above 0.0001 were analysed, covering around 99% of repertoires. For each V-J combination, a TCR clonal expansion and chaos score was defined as the ratio of F50 clonal expansion to chaos observed in the TCRdist matrix. Features were reduced by Welch's t-statistics and random forest to about a dozen V-J combinations, which fed a naive Bayes classifier. The similarity between thyroid and blood repertoires was quantified using the Morisita-Horn index. The public reads were quality trimmed at Q25 with fastp and then assembled into clones with MiXCR by TCRdb, keeping productive beta chains. A single entry per CDR3 protein holds the most common genes and DNA from its merged rows. These V and J calls rely on TCRdb rather than the paper's analysis. In this sample the table shows a few hundred thousand distinct CDR3 sequences, approximately 35% of which occur a single time. About 4.1% of the sample is taken by the ten largest.

Specimen: peripheral blood or thyroid tissue (not recorded which). This TCR derives from an adult man with Graves' hyperthyroidism.

The CDR3 in this case is CASSFYGGQIMNTEAFF. The nucleotides read TGTGCCAGCAGCTTTTATGGGGGACAAATAATGAACACTGAAGCTTTCTTT. The receptor chain draws on TRBV7-9 and TRBJ1-1; TRBD1 could be the D gene, as 6 bases match. V is pared back by 3 bases and J by 0 bases, with 17 bases lying between the germline termini. The CDR3 measures 17 amino acids from cysteine to phenylalanine. CDR3 DNA is the only sequence kept; it has 51 bases, read in frame from the first base. The germline V gene (reference sequence) gives CDR1 as SEHNR and CDR2 as FQNEAQ. With the rest looked up from the reference TRBV7-9 and TRBJ1-1 genes rather than sequenced, the full variable domain is DTGVSQNPRHKITKRGQNVTFRCDPISEHNRLYWYRQTLGQGPEFLTYFQNEAQLEKSRLLSDRFSAERPKGSFSTLEIQRTEQGDSAMYLCASSFYGGQIMNTEAFFGQGTRLTVV.